The rows below give T cell receptor beta chains drawn from one sample of a study of cytomegalovirus exposure and HLA in healthy donors. The method was immunoSEQ multiplex PCR; TCRdb's version includes in-frame clones alone and lacks a portion of them. The sample contains about 96,000 clones, 60% to 75% of which appear only once. The sequencing sample was made of PBMCs. Receptors originate from a female donor in good health and CMV-seropositive. CDR3s include the opening cysteine and the closing phenylalanine or tryptophan.

v_gene	j_gene	CDR3aa
TRBV11-3	TRBJ2-3	CASSSGLVSTDTQYF
TRBV27	TRBJ1-1	CASSLSGGLTEAFF
TRBV2	TRBJ2-7	CASSVGTGLSEQYF
TRBV4-3	TRBJ2-5	CASSQAYQETQYF
TRBV9	TRBJ2-7	CASSGNPGGGVDEQYF
TRBV30	TRBJ2-3	CAWSPHTGTDTQYF
TRBV21-1	TRBJ2-7	CASSSRGVSPYEQYF
TRBV28	TRBJ1-4	CASSPWEGWGEKLFF
TRBV7-2	TRBJ1-1	CASSWRSGVAFF
TRBV7-6	TRBJ2-7	CASSLAQVATYEQYF
TRBV6-5	TRBJ2-1	CASSYSRGGYEQFF
TRBV5-1	TRBJ2-3	CASSSGLPISTDTQYF
TRBV12-5	TRBJ2-1	CASGADRSNEQFF
TRBV5-6	TRBJ1-5	CASSAGTGNQPQHF
TRBV6-5	TRBJ1-5	CASSYSGRGGQPQHF
TRBV6-4	TRBJ2-3	CASSDGTAGGVDTQYF
TRBV29-1	TRBJ1-2	CSVGQGGNYGYTF
TRBV4-1	TRBJ1-1	CASSQDSAGRSTEAFF
TRBV11-3	TRBJ2-5	CASSSPSGETQYF
TRBV28	TRBJ2-7	CASSDRDRRSSILGYEQYF
TRBV4-3	TRBJ1-1	CASSQHPTGGFKAEAFF
TRBV4-1	TRBJ1-5	CASSQDLGGSNQPQHF
TRBV9	TRBJ2-1	CASSVAGERNEQFF
TRBV2	TRBJ1-6	CASSVDRGKNSPLHF
TRBV15	TRBJ1-1	CATSRRQVNTEAFF
TRBV28	TRBJ1-5	CASSSGQVRNQPQHF
TRBV7-9	TRBJ2-7	CASSLRGGGYEQYF
TRBV7-2	TRBJ1-5	CASSLMGGSNQPQHF
TRBV28	TRBJ1-3	CASSADRGPGNTIYF
TRBV9	TRBJ2-3	CASSDQREGTDTQYF
TRBV5-4	TRBJ2-1	CASSPRVNNEQFF
TRBV6-1	TRBJ2-7	CASSDEEGAHPYEQYF
TRBV5-6	TRBJ2-3	CASSFTGTSGTDTQYF
TRBV15	TRBJ1-2	CATSSLSLVYGYTF
TRBV10-2	TRBJ1-1	CASGGVNTEAFF
TRBV30	TRBJ1-5	CAWSASGTGINQPQHF
TRBV2	TRBJ2-3	CASQYRVDTQYF
TRBV4-2	TRBJ2-3	CASSQSSGTTDTQYF
TRBV5-6	TRBJ2-7	CASSPRRERYEQYF
TRBV9	TRBJ1-1	CASSPNPTGHNEAFF
TRBV7-2	TRBJ1-2	CASSSRDSGYTF
TRBV6-5	TRBJ1-6	CASASEGGRSPLHF
TRBV9	TRBJ2-3	CASSRQGASTDTQYF
TRBV30	TRBJ1-3	CAWTEAADGNTIYF
TRBV7-2	TRBJ1-6	CASSPAGEGNSPLHF